The 16 T cell receptor beta chains below all came from one sample that was sequenced in a study of tumor and adjacent non-tumor tissue in lung cancer. A modified ARM-PCR protocol with three rounds of nested PCR amplified TCRbeta. TCRdb re-derived calls from the multiplex PCR reads in MiXCR, one entry per CDR3 protein. The top ten clones hold about 30% of a sample with around 74,000 distinct CDR3 sequences, under 70% of them seen once. RNA was extracted from bulk tissue without any cell sorting. This non-tumor lung sample came from over 3 cm beyond the tumor edge. The material sequenced was distant non-tumor lung tissue. The source of these receptors is a woman between 50 and 59 years old with non-small cell lung cancer.

This clonotype was observed at least ten times. V is TRBV29-1 and J is TRBJ2-1; the D is unclear. There are 13 residues in the CDR3. CDR1 is SQVTM, CDR2 ANQGSEA, per germline. V gave up 4 bases and J gave up 7 bases, with 14 bases separating them. The CDR3 nucleotides are TGCAGCGTTGCCTTACAATCCTTGAATGAGCAGTTCTTC. Translation: CSVALQSLNEQFF.

About this clonotype itself: A read error may produce the germline difference seen at one junction end. The chain links TRBV7-8 to TRBJ2-3; no firm D call. The CDR3 totals 12 residues. Germline assignment: CDR1 SGHVS and CDR2 FQNEAQ. The CDR3 nucleotides read TGTGCCAGCTGCTTAGGATTCTATACGCAGTATTTT. As protein: CASCLGFYTQYF.

This clonotype was seen ten or more times. The chain links TRBV14 to TRBJ2-3, with unresolved D. The length of the CDR3 is 13 residues. Deletions cut 3 bases from V and 5 bases from J, with 9 bases between. Germline CDR1 and CDR2: SGHDN and FVKESK. In DNA, the CDR3 is TGTGCCAGCAGCCAGGAACTGGGAGATACGCAGTATTTT. Amino acids: CASSQELGDTQYF.

The chain couples TRBV6-2 or TRBV6-3 to TRBJ2-6; D gene uncertain. Germline V lookup: CDR1 MNHEY, CDR2 SVGEGT. V gave up 10 bases and J gave up 3 bases, with 16 bases separating them. This CDR3 spans 15 amino acids. The CDR3 protein is CANSSTRNGANVLTF. The CDR3 coding sequence is TGTGCCAATAGTTCTACCCGAAATGGGGCCAACGTCCTGACTTTC.

To note about this clonotype: At one of its ends the junction is not consistent with the germline gene, which may arise from a read error. The chain carries TRBV28 and TRBJ1-4; D is ambiguous. Germline V lookup: CDR1 MDHEN, CDR2 SYDVKM. The CDR3 totals 12 residues. The CDR3 DNA follows: TGTGCCAACAGTTCCGGAACACTCCTACTGTTTTTT. Amino acid sequence: CANSSGTLLLFF.

With regard to this clonotype: One junction end does not reproduce the germline sequence, and a read error may be involved. The chain links TRBV6-5 to TRBJ2-1, with 7 positions matching TRBD1. Germline V lookup: CDR1 MNHEY, CDR2 SVGAGI. The CDR3 covers 17 residues. The CDR3 is CARSHLRGQVDYSEQFF. CDR3 bases: TGTGCCAGGAGCCACCTCCGTGGACAGGTCGATTACAGTGAGCAGTTCTTC.

This clonotype occurred once. At one end, the junction sequence differs from germline, possibly due to a read error. The chain employs TRBV30 and TRBJ1-3; TRBD1 is a possible D gene (6 bases). The germline V gene has CDR1 GTSNPN and CDR2 SVGIG (reference sequence). The CDR3 covers 16 residues. This chain's CDR3 is CAWSLGRGTTGNIIYF. CDR3 nucleotide sequence: TGTGCCTGGAGTTTGGGACGAGGGACAACTGGAAACATCATATATTTT. Drawing the rest from reference TRBV30 and TRBJ1-3, the complete variable domain is SQTIHQWPATLVQPVGSPLSLECTVEGTSNPNLYWYRQAAGRGLQLLFYSVGIGQISSEVPQNLSASRPQDRQFILSSKKLLLSDSGFYLCAWSLGRGTTGNIIYFGEGSWLTVV.

In regard to this clonotype: An end of the junction differs from the germline gene, which may be a read error. CDR3 bases: TGTGCCAGCAGGCAAGATCGTTACAGGGCGAACACTGATGCTTTCTTT. Encoded protein: CASRQDRYRANTDAFF. This chain uses TRBV4-1 with TRBJ1-1, with a weak D call TRBD1 (6 bases). The CDR3 runs to 16 residues. Per germline, CDR1 MGHRA and CDR2 YSYEKL.

This clonotype turned up a few times. The rearrangement links TRBV28 to TRBJ2-4, with TRBD1 matching over 7 bases. There are 14 residues in the CDR3. The germline V gene encodes CDR1 MDHEN and CDR2 SYDVKM. V was clipped by 4 bases and J by 4 bases; unmatched bases: 4. In DNA, the CDR3 is TGTGCCAGCAGTTCCGGGACAGTTAAAAACATTCAGTACTTC. The encoded protein is CASSSGTVKNIQYF.

Concerning this clonotype: An end of the junction does not agree with germline; a read error may underlie this. The DNA for the CDR3 is TGCAGTGTCCGGTACCAAGTGATCCAAGAGACGCAGTACTTC. It is translated as CSVRYQVIQETQYF. The chain joins TRBV20-1 to TRBJ2-5; D gene uncertain. CDR1 and CDR2 (germline): DFQATT, SNEGSKA (reference sequence). The CDR3 extends over 14 amino acids.

As for this clonotype: Since no conserved phenylalanine or tryptophan closes the CDR3, a read error is the likely cause. V usage is TRBV11-2 and J usage is TRBJ2-1; the match to TRBD1 covers 8 bases. The CDR3 loop spans 13 amino acids. Germline V gene data show CDR1 as SGHAT and CDR2 as FQNNGV. CDR3 nucleotide sequence: TGTGCCAACAGCTCAGGACAGGGCAATGAGCAGTTCTTA. Amino acids: CANSSGQGNEQFL.

The genes are TRBV11-2 and TRBJ2-7; the D is unclear. CDR1 and CDR2 (germline): SGHAT, FQNNGV. The CDR3 spans 15 residues. V was shortened by 9 bases and J by 1 base, with 19 bases between the two germline ends. CDR3 region: CASSHWASGSYEQYF. For the CDR3, the DNA is TGTGCCAGTAGCCATTGGGCTAGTGGTTCCTACGAGCAGTACTTC. Full variable domain (rest looked up from reference TRBV11-2 and TRBJ2-7): EAGVAQSPRYKIIEKRQSVAFWCNPISGHATLYWYQQILGQGPKLLIQFQNNGVVDDSQLPKDRFSAERLKGVDSTLKIQPAKLEDSAVYLCASSHWASGSYEQYFGPGTRLTVT.

This clonotype has a count of ten or more. The junction does not match germline at one end; this may be a read error. This CDR3 reads CAISEEGTGYDF. CDR3 sequence (DNA): TGTGCCATCAGTGAGGAGGGGACAGGGTATGACTTC. This chain uses TRBV10-3 with TRBJ2-7, with 9 bases fitting TRBD1. This CDR3 is built from 12 residues. Germline CDR1 reads ENHRY; CDR2 reads SYGVKD.

By share, this clonotype ranks as medium-sized. The chain employs TRBV11-2 and TRBJ1-6; D gene ambiguous. The V and J ends lost 2 bases and 8 bases respectively, with 10 bases between them. There are 14 residues in the CDR3. CDR1 is SGHAT and CDR2 is FQNNGV in the germline V gene. The CDR3 DNA reads TGTGCCAGCAGCTTACGACGGGATTATTCACCCCTCCACTTT. Its translation is CASSLRRDYSPLHF.

This clonotype was seen a few times. This clone may be a read error of a much larger clone one base away. This chain joins TRBV6-6 and TRBJ1-5; 7 bases fit TRBD1. This CDR3 comprises 18 residues. Germline V gene lookup returns CDR1 MNHNY and CDR2 SVGAGI (reference sequence). V dropped 6 bases and J dropped 4; count of bases not matched to a gene: 18. As DNA, the CDR3 is TGTGCCAGCAGCCCTATCGGCGTGCAGGGGGGGTTTAATCAGCCCCAGCATTTT. Translating it yields CASSPIGVQGGFNQPQHF.

This clonotype was recorded many times. The chain uses TRBV29-1 and TRBJ2-2; TRBD2 matches at 9 bases. The germline CDR1 and CDR2 sequences are SQVTM and ANQGSEA. V trimming: 5 bases; J trimming: 1 base; junction bases outside the gene matches: 5. This CDR3 has 15 residues. For the CDR3, the DNA is TGCAGCGTTCTTAGCGGGAGTGGGAACACCGGGGAGCTGTTTTTT. It yields the protein CSVLSGSGNTGELFF.